Here is one T cell receptor beta chain with its context. This sample was included in a study of blood T cell repertoires in COVID-19. Study-level information: Sites in the United States, Italy and Spain provided acute and convalescent COVID-19 samples. T cells, B-cell-depleted T cells, or PBMCs supplied cDNA or gDNA.

Source study methods: Quantification of nucleated cells was approximated via reference gene primer amplification. Here immunoSEQ multiplex PCR was the method, and the copy in TCRdb shows in-frame clones only, minus some. V and J calls plus clone size are reproduced from that table; the DNA served to infer D and trimming. The data show 70,000 or so clones, with about 80% seen just once and roughly a sixth held by the top ten. Germline loops: CDR1 LNHDA, CDR2 SQIVND (reference sequence). V was pared by 5 bases and J by 8 bases, with 8 bases of the junction left unmatched. The CDR3 has 16 residues. The clonotype originates from a human donor in a cohort sampled during active COVID-19. Sequencing used peripheral blood. This chain uses TRBV19 with TRBJ2-3; the match to TRBD2 covers 15 bases. CDR3 sequence reads: CASSSGTSGRQATQYF. Written as DNA, the CDR3 is TGTGCCAGTAGTTCGGGGACTAGCGGGAGGCAGGCTACGCAGTATTTT.